The clone carrying this TCR beta chain has only a few counts. No antigen is known for it. V was pared by 3 bases and J by 1 base, with 10 bases between. The CDR3 is made up of 14 amino acids. Germline V CDR1 and CDR2: SGDLS, YYNGEE. The data stem from a study of T cells after yellow fever vaccination. TCRdb recomputed calls from the 5' RACE reads with MiXCR, one row per CDR3 protein. The sample holds 150,000 or so distinct CDR3 sequences, roughly a tenth seen once. Findings of the study overall: Peaking faster, on day 5 versus 15, the secondary response was nonetheless weaker.

V usage is TRBV9 and J usage is TRBJ1-1, with D possibly TRBD1 on 6 matching bases. The specimen comprised CD8+ T cells sorted from PBMCs, sampled 45 days after the yellow fever booster vaccination. This TCR was recovered from a man younger than 35 who received the YFV17D yellow fever vaccine. The CDR3 loop is CASSGQATNTEAFF. The CDR3 DNA reads TGTGCCAGCAGCGGACAGGCTACGAACACTGAAGCTTTCTTT.